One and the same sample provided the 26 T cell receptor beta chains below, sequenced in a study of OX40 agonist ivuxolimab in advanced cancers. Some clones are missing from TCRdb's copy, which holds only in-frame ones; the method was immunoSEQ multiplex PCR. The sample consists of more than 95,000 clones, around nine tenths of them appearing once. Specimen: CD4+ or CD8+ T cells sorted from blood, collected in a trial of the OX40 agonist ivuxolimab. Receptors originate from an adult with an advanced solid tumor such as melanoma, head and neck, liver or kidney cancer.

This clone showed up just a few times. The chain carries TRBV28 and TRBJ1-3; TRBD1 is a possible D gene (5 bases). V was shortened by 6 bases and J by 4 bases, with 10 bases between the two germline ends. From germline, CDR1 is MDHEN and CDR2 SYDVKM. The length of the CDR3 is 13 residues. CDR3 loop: CASSLGRGNTIYF. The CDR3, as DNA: TGTGCCAGCAGCTTGGGACGGGGAAACACCATATATTTT.

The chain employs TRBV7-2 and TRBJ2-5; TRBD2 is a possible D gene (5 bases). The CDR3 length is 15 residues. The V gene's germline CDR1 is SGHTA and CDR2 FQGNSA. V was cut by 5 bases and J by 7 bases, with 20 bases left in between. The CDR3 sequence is CASSTALVGRGTQYF. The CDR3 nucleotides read TGTGCCAGCAGCACCGCGCTAGTCGGTCGGGGGACCCAGTACTTC.

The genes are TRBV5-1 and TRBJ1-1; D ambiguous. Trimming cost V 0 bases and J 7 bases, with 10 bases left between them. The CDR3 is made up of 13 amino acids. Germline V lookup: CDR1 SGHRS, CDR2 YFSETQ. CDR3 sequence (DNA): TGCGCCAGCAGCTTGGATGGAGCTTTTGAAGCTTTCTTT. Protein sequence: CASSLDGAFEAFF.

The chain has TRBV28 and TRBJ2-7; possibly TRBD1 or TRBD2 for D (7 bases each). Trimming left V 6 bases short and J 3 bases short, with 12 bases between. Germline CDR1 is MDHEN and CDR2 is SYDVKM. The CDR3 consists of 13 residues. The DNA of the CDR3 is TGTGCCAGCAGGGGGGGGACAGTCTACGAGCAGTACTTC. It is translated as CASRGGTVYEQYF.

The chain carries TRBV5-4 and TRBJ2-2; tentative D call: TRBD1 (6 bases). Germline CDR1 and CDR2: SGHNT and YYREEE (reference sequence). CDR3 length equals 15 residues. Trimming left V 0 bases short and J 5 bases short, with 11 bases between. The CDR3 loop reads CASSLAGVTTGELFF. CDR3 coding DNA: TGTGCCAGCAGCTTGGCAGGGGTAACGACCGGGGAGCTGTTTTTT. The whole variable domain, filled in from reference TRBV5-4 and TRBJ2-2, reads ETGVTQSPTHLIKTRGQQVTLRCSSQSGHNTVSWYQQALGQGPQFIFQYYREEENGRGNFPPRFSGLQFPNYSSELNVNALELDDSALYLCASSLAGVTTGELFFGEGSRLTVL.

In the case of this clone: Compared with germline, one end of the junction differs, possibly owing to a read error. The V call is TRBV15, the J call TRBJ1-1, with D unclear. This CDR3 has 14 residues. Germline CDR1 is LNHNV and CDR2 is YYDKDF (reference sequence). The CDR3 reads CATSRGGMKTEAFF. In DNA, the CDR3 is TGTGCCACCAGCAGGGGCGGGATGAAGACTGAAGCTTTCTTT.

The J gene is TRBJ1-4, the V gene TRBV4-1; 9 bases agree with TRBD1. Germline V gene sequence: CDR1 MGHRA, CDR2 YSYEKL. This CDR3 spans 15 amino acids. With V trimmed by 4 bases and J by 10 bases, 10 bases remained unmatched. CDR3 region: CASSPQDRGGRKLFF. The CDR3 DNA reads TGCGCCAGCAGCCCACAGGACAGGGGCGGCAGAAAACTGTTTTTT.

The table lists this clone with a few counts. The CDR3 DNA follows: TGTGCCAGCAGCTCAGACAGGGGTGAGCCCCAGCATTTT. Translating gives CASSSDRGEPQHF. V and J are TRBV5-6 and TRBJ1-5; TRBD1 matches 8 bases. The length of the CDR3 is 13 residues. J was trimmed by 8 bases and V by 3 bases; bases with no gene match: 4. CDR1 is SGHDT, CDR2 YYEEEE, per germline.

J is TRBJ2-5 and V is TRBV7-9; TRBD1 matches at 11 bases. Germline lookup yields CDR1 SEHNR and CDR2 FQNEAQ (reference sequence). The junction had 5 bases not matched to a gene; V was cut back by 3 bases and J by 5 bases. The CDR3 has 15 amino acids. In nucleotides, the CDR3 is TGTGCCAGCAGCTTGGGACAGGGGGGGTCTGAGACCCAGTACTTC. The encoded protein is CASSLGQGGSETQYF.

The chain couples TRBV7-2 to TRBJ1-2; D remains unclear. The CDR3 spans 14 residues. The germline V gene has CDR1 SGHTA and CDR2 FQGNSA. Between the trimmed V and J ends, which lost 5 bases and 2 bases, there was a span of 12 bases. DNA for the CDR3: TGTGCCAGCAGCCCTTTCTCACCAAACTATGGCTACACCTTC. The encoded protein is CASSPFSPNYGYTF.

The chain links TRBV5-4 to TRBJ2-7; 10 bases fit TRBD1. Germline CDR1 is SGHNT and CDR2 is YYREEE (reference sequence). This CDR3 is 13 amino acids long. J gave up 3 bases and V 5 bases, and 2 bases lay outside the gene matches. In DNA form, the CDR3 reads TGTGCCAGCAGTGGGGACAGGGGCTACGAGCAGTACTTC. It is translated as CASSGDRGYEQYF.

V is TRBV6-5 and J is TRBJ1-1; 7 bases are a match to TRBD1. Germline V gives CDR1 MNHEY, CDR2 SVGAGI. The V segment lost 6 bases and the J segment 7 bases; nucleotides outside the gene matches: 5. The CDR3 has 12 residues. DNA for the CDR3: TGTGCCAGCAGGTCAGGACAGGTTGAAGCTTTCTTT. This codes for CASRSGQVEAFF.

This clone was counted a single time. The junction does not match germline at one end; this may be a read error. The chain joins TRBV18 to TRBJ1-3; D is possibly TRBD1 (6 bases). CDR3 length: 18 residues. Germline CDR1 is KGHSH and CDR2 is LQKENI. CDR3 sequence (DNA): TGTGCCAGCTCCCCACAACGGGGGGGGGCGACCTCTGGAAACACCATATATTTT. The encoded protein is CASSPQRGGATSGNTIYF.

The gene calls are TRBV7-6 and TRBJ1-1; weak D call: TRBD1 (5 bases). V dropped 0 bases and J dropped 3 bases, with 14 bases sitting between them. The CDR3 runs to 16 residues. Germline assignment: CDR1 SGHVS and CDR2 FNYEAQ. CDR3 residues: CASSLAGGVLDTEAFF. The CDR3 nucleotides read TGTGCCAGCAGCTTAGCGGGGGGGGTGCTGGACACTGAAGCTTTCTTT.

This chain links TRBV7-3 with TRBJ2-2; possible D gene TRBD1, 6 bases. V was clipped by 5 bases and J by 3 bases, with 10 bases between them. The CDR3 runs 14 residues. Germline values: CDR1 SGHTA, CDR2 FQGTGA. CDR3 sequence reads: CASSQQGYTGELFF. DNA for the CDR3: TGTGCCAGCAGCCAACAGGGCTACACCGGGGAGCTGTTTTTT.

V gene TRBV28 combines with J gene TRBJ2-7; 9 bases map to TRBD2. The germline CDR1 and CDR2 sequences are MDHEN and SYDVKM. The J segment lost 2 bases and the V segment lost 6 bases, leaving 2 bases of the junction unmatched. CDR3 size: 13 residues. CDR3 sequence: CASSGTSPYEQYF. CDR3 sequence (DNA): TGTGCCAGCAGCGGGACTAGCCCCTACGAGCAGTACTTC.

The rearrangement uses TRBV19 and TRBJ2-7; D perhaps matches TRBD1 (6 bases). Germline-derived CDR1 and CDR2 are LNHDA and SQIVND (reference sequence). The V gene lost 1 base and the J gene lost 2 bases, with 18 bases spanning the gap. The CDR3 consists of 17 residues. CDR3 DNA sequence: TGTGCCAGTAGTATAGGAGGGGGTGCCCTTTCGACCTACGAGCAGTACTTC. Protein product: CASSIGGGALSTYEQYF.

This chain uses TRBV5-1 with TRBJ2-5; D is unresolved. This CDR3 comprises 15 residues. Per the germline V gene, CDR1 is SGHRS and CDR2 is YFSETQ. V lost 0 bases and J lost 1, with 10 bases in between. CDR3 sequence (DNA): TGCGCCAGCAGCTTGGGTGACGTGGTCCAAGAGACCCAGTACTTC. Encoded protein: CASSLGDVVQETQYF.

CDR3 in amino acids: CAWMEGGEQYF. CDR3 nucleotides: TGTGCCTGGATGGAGGGGGGCGAGCAGTACTTC. The V gene is TRBV30, the J gene TRBJ2-7; D is perhaps TRBD1 or TRBD2 (6 bases each). The CDR3 spans 11 residues. The V and J ends lost 4 bases and 6 bases respectively, with 10 bases between them. Germline CDR1 and CDR2: GTSNPN and SVGIG (reference sequence). The full variable domain, its missing parts supplied by reference TRBV30 and TRBJ2-7, is SQTIHQWPATLVQPVGSPLSLECTVEGTSNPNLYWYRQAAGRGLQLLFYSVGIGQISSEVPQNLSASRPQDRQFILSSKKLLLSDSGFYLCAWMEGGEQYFGPGTRLTVT.

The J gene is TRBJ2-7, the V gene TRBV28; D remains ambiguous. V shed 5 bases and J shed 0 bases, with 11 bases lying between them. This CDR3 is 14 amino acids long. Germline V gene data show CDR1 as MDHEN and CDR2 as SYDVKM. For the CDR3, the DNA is TGTGCCAGCAGTCCGCAGTTTAGCTCCTACGAGCAGTACTTC. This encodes CASSPQFSSYEQYF. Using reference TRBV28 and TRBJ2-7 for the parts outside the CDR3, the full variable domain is DVKVTQSSRYLVKRTGEKVFLECVQDMDHENMFWYRQDPGLGLRLIYFSYDVKMKEKGDIPEGYSVSREKKERFSLILESASTNQTSMYLCASSPQFSSYEQYFGPGTRLTVT.

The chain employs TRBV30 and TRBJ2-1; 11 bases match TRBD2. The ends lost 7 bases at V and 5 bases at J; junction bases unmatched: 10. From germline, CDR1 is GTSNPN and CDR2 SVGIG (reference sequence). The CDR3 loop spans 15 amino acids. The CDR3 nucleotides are TGTGCCTCCCAAACCCTAGCGGGGGGCCACAATGAGCAGTTCTTC. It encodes CASQTLAGGHNEQFF.

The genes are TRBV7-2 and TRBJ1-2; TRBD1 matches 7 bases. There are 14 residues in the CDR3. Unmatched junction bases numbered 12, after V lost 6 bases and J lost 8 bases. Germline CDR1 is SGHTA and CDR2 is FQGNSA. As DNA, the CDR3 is TGTGCCAGCAGGATGGGACAGTCAGGAGCGGGCTACACCTTC. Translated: CASRMGQSGAGYTF.

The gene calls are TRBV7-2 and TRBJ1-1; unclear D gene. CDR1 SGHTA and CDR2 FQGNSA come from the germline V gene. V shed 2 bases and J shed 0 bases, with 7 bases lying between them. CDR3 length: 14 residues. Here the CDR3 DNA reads TGTGCCAGCAGCTTACGACTTCTGAACACTGAAGCTTTCTTT. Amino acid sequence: CASSLRLLNTEAFF.

The CDR3 reads CVRGFDGYNEQFF. In DNA form, the CDR3 reads TGTGTAAGAGGGTTCGACGGGTACAATGAGCAGTTCTTC. V and J are TRBV12-1 and TRBJ2-1; the table's D call of TRBD2 was not tested on the DNA. TRBV12-1 is an annotated pseudogene. The CDR3 is 13 amino acids.

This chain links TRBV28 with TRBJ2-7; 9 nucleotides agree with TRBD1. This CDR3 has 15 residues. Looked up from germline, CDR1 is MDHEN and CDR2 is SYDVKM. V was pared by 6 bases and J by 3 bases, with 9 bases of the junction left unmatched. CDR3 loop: CASRGHGTGYYEQYF. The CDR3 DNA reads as TGTGCCAGCAGAGGCCACGGGACAGGGTACTACGAGCAGTACTTC.

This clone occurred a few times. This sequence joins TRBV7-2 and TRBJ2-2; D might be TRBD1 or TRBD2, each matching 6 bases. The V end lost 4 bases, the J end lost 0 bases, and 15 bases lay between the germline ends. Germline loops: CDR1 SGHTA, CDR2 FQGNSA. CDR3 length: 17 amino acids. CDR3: CASSSPPGATNTGELFF. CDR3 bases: TGTGCCAGCAGCTCCCCCCCGGGGGCCACGAACACCGGGGAGCTGTTTTTT.